This TCR beta chain was obtained from a study of T cell clones after liver transplantation. Overall study: Timepoints were pre-transplant, pre-withdrawal, and after withdrawal was completed or failed.

The CDR3 consists of 13 residues. V shed 6 bases and J shed 4 bases, with 10 bases lying between them. The germline V gene encodes CDR1 SGHTA and CDR2 FQGTGA. Repertoires were generated with immunoSEQ multiplex PCR, while TCRdb's copy carries only in-frame clones and drops some. The sample records some 60,000 clones, about two thirds being singletons. The TCR originated in a human donor who received a liver transplant. Sample: CD4+ T cells from blood, taken before liver transplant. The V call is TRBV7-3, the J call TRBJ1-5, with D perhaps matching TRBD1 (5 bases). The CDR3 protein is CASSAGPNQPQHF. The CDR3 coding sequence is TGTGCCAGCAGTGCAGGGCCTAATCAGCCCCAGCATTTT.